This TCR beta chain appears in the sequencing data of a study of response to subunit inactivated influenza vaccine. Remarks on this clonotype: No antigen is known for it.

V gave up 4 bases and J gave up 4 bases, with 8 bases separating them. The CDR3 runs to 13 residues. Looked up from germline, CDR1 is MGHRA and CDR2 is YSYEKL. TCRdb re-called the RT-PCR reads with MiXCR, one entry per CDR3 protein. The sample lists about 610,000 distinct CDR3 sequences; roughly 15% were seen once. Study-wide points: The authors offered the suggestion that each seasonal influenza vaccination recruits few new T cells.

Sequenced here: PBMCs from blood, sampled 12 days after vaccination. The rearrangement joins TRBV4-1 to TRBJ1-3; a possible D gene is TRBD1 (6 bases). The receptor's source is a man between 45 and 60 years old who received an inactivated influenza vaccine. The CDR3 spells CASSRGTGNTIYF. DNA for the CDR3: TGCGCCAGCAGCCGAGGGACAGGAAACACCATATATTTT.